Sequencing of this T cell receptor (beta chain) was carried out in a study of cytomegalovirus exposure and HLA in healthy donors (dated by TCRdb to 2017 to 2019). About the study as a whole: An earlier analysis of some 550 of the donors reported 276 Gb of sequence data and 117 million unique TCR beta sequences from 150 million to 200 million T cells. A later genetic analysis took genome-wide SNP genotypes for about 65% of the 666 donors and used that subset as a discovery cohort. About five DR-DQ haplotypes were handled as single units for association and clustering, since linkage in the cohort was strong. The number of typed donors differed by locus: about 620-640 for A, B, C, DRB1 and DQB1; approximately 520 for DQA1; approximately 600 for DPA1; and 400 to 480 for DPB1. The study combined high-throughput TCR immunosequencing, statistical association of individual TCRs with disease status, and machine learning to predict cytomegalovirus infection status. Donor age, sex, ethnicity and CMV serostatus were compiled alongside the repertoire data. A later analysis re-examined previously published TCR beta repertoires from about 700 donors and added high-resolution HLA genotyping to investigate patterns of TCR occurrence. The study aimed to test whether cataloging public T cell receptors could reveal signatures of past pathogen exposure. To decide whether each TCR beta V gene segment behaved as functional or pseudogenic, an earlier analysis of approximately 600 of the donors relied on high-throughput TCR beta sequencing. Using immunosequencing, the study profiled T cell repertoires from 666 subjects and related those repertoires to cytomegalovirus serostatus. HLA typing included class I and class II loci at four-digit resolution. In addition to the first cohort of 666 subjects, a separate validation cohort of approximately 120 different subjects was used. Among some 400 genotyped donors of the cohort, an average of approximately 240,000 unique TCR beta nucleotide sequences was sequenced per donor, of which 15% to 20% were non-productive. Every repertoire in the discovery cohort had been generated on one and the same sequencing platform. Rather than drawing on any new phenotypic data, the later analysis identified candidate immune exposures from TCR beta sequences and the way those sequences occurred across donors. The genetic ancestry cluster associated with self-reported Caucasian donors included 65% to 90% of the roughly 390 genotyped donors. Approximately 330 gigabases of sequencing data and around 80 million unique TCR sequences made up an early release that covered roughly 670 HLA-typed donors. The study at large found these results: The cohort was sequenced for TCR beta chains only, and without alpha or paired-chain data the features that could be detected were limited. A few of the identified cytomegalovirus-associated TCR beta chains were confirmed in vitro to be specific for cytomegalovirus antigens. Because HLA typing was unavailable for some donors at each locus, only the typed subset was used in association tests. It was suggested by the authors that the approach could potentially be generalized to other disease states and immunological phenotypes. Sequencing depth was assumed to be roughly uniform across donors in the presence/absence analyses, though that assumption may not hold. According to a later analysis, most CMV-associated TCR beta chains appeared to be HLA-restricted, and the HLA associations seemed to be driven largely by CMV exposure. According to a later analysis, parvovirus B19, influenza, CMV and Epstein-Barr virus appeared linked to several top co-occurrence clusters. The classifier was reported to diagnose cytomegalovirus status with high specificity and sensitivity in both the original and validation cohorts. According to a later genetic analysis, donors in an Asian-associated ancestry cluster had fewer N-insertions in productive TCRs than the approximately 630-donor mean. In an earlier analysis of approximately 600 of the donors, most TCR beta V segments were observed in productive rearrangements about 87% or about 30% of the time, broadly matching IMGT annotations. Correlated functional status among segregating V segments might reflect linkage disequilibrium, but an unknown experimental factor could not be ruled out. A cluster of highly shared sequence variants was judged likely to be a technical artifact of the sequencing pipeline. A further reported finding was that TCR beta sequences accurately predicted the HLA-A and HLA-B alleles for most subjects in the first cohort. At a false discovery rate of 0.05, a later analysis linked 15,000 to 20,000 TCR beta sequences to specific HLA alleles. A later genetic analysis associated a missense DCLRE1C variant with V-gene and J-gene trimming of TCR beta chains, and an independent cohort replicated the association. Compared with equally common non-associated chains, HLA-associated TCR beta chains in a later analysis were more clonally expanded and had lower generation probabilities. A total of 150 or so TCR beta chains were listed by the study as associated with cytomegalovirus. Because counts were too low, seventeen rarely observed V segments, including chromosome 9 orphons, were left out of the earlier analysis of 587 of the donors. In a later analysis, the rate of TCR association differed among HLA loci, with DRB1 alleles having the most associated TCRs and HLA-C alleles having the fewest. For the cohort, immune exposure information was limited to CMV serostatus. Assigning TCR associations to individual alleles was difficult when HLA alleles, especially DR and DQ, strongly co-occurred. Across donors, most TCR sequences were observed very rarely, whereas some public TCRs were present in many individuals. The 87-base-pair reads could not distinguish some IMGT-functional V segments, including TRBV6-2 and TRBV6-3, so those segments were excluded.

In total, roughly 710 healthy bone marrow donors made up the cohort. At the time of sampling, all cohort members were nominally healthy, though unrecorded immune exposures were likely present. The donor was CMV seropositive and was included in the group of 250 to 350 seropositive cohort members. A peripheral blood sample was collected from each donor, and TCR beta sequencing was performed on peripheral blood mononuclear cells. Genomic DNA was extracted from the blood cell samples with the Qiagen DNeasy Blood Extraction Kit. The library was made by the immunoSEQ multiplex PCR assay. For the multiplex PCR, a mixture combining 60 forward primers for TCR Vbeta segments and 13 reverse primers for TCR Jbeta segments was used. A multiplex PCR assay on genomic DNA amplified the CDR3 region of rearranged TCR beta genes. The amplified TCR beta libraries were sequenced on the Illumina HiSeq System as 87-base-pair reads. For the original study's pipeline: A later analysis counted 65 million to 90 million unique TCR beta chains across the 600 to 850 repertoires, and around 12 million of these chains were shared by at least two donors. To remove PCR and sequencing errors, raw reads were error-corrected and collapsed into unique sequences using a nearest-neighbor algorithm that merged closely related sequences. Alignment of CDR3 sequences to IMGT reference sequences was used to assign V, D and J gene segments. For a sequence to be retained, at least a six-nucleotide match to both a V gene segment and a J gene segment was required. Rearrangements were called productive when the CDR3 lacked stop codons and stayed in frame with V and J; all others were non-productive. CDR3 was defined according to IMGT convention as the region running from the second conserved V-encoded cysteine to the conserved J-encoded phenylalanine. The earlier analysis of a few hundred of the donors excluded any sequence lacking an unambiguous match to a single V gene segment. An earlier analysis of 450 to 650 of the donors called V segments functional above 56.7% productive rearrangements and segregating when the between-donor standard deviation exceeded 5%. A statistical classification framework was developed to diagnose cytomegalovirus status using the catalog of TCR beta chain sequences. V and J gene assignment, in a later analysis, came from comparing TCR nucleotide sequences with IMGT/GENE-DB human TR gene sequences. In a later analysis, CDR3 sequences and most-parsimonious VDJ recombination scenarios were assigned using the TCRdist pipeline. In a later analysis, every TCR beta chain was defined by the combination of its CDR3 amino acid sequence and its V-gene family, and reads without a unique V-gene family were dropped. To address suspected cross-contamination and a sequencing artifact, a later analysis removed around 590 highly shared, low-generation-probability nucleotide sequences. In a later analysis, a clonal expansion index for each public chain was calculated from normalized within-repertoire ranks of inferred template counts. A later analysis computed generation probabilities with a VDJ recombination model fitted to out-of-frame rearrangements, and checked the results against IGoR. Hypergeometric tests were used in a later analysis to score TCR-TCR, TCR-HLA and TCR-CMV co-occurrence, with a repertoire-size bias correction applied to the TCR pairs. A later analysis estimated false discovery rates by permuting HLA or CMV assignments 20 times. A later analysis grouped co-occurring TCRs with DBSCAN, adding TCRdist sequence similarity when clustering within HLA-allele-positive subsets. Repertoires with fewer than 30,000 or more than 120,000 public chains were left out of co-occurrence clustering, as were a few repertoires with anomalous nucleotide sharing. Not all clones reach the TCRdb copy of this immuneACCESS table, which keeps in-frame sequences only. Checked studies attribute under half of the gap to unresolved V genes and leave the rest unexplained. The D gene and trimming were derived from the DNA, and the V and J assignments and clone size from that table. The sample data list around 170,000 clones, and more than 75% of these were observed just once. About 2.5% of the sample goes to the ten largest clones.

Points on this clone: Which antigen it targets is not known. Base qualities were left out, and no much larger clone turns up one base away.

From its cysteine to its phenylalanine, the CDR3 spans 14 amino acids. Just CDR3 DNA is preserved here, 42 bases in frame from base 1. Relative to germline, V is missing 5 bases and J is missing 0 bases, with 3 bases of the junction outside any gene match. As encoded in the germline V gene, CDR1 is SNHLY while CDR2 is FYNNEI. The receptor was isolated from a woman aged 25-40 years in good health and CMV-seropositive. The sequenced material came from PBMCs. Recombination linked TRBV2 to TRBJ1-2; the central 7 bases match TRBD1. In nucleotides, the sequence is TGTGCCAGCAGTCCGGACAGGCCTAACTATGGCTACACCTTC. This encodes CASSPDRPNYGYTF.